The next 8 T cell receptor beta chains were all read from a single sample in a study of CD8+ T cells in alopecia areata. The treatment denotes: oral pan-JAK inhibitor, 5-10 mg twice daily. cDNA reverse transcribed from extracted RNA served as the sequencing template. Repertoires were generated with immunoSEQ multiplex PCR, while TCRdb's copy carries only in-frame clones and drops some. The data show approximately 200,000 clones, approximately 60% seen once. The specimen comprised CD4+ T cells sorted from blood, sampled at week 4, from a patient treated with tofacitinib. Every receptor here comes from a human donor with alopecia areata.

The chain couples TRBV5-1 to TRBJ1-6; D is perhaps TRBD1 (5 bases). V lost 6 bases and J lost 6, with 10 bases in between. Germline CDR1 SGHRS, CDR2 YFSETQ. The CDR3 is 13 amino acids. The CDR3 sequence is CASTTGSNSPLHF. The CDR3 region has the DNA TGCGCCAGCACAACAGGTTCTAATTCACCCCTCCACTTT.

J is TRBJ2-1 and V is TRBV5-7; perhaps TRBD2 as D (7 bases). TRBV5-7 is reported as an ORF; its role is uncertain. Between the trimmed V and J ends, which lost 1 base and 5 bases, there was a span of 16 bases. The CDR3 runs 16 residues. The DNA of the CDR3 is TGTGCCAGCAGCTTGAGTAAGGGGGGGGATAACAATGAGCAGTTCTTC. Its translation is CASSLSKGGDNNEQFF.

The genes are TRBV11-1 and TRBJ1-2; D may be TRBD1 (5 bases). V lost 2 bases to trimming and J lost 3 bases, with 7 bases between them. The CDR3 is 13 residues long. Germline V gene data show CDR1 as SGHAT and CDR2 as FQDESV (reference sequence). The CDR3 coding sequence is TGTGCCAGCAGCTTACAGGGCGACTATGGCTACACCTTC. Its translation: CASSLQGDYGYTF.

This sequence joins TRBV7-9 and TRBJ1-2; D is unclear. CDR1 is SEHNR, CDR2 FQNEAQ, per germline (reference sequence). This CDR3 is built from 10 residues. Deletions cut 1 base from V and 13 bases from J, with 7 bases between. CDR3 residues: CASSLGDTTF. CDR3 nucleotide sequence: TGTGCCAGCAGCTTAGGTGACACCACCTTC.

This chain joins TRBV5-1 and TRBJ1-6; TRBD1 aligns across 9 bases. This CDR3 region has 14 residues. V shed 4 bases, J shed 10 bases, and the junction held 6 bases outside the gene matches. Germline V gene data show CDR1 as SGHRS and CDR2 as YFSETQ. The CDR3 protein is CASSLGTGQSPLHF. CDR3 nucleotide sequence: TGCGCCAGCAGCCTCGGGACAGGGCAATCACCCCTCCACTTT.

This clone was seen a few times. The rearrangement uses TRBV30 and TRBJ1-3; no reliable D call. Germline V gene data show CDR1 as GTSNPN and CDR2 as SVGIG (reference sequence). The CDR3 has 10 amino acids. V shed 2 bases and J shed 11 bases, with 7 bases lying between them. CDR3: CAWSSGAIYF. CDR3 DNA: TGTGCCTGGAGTAGTGGGGCCATATATTTT.

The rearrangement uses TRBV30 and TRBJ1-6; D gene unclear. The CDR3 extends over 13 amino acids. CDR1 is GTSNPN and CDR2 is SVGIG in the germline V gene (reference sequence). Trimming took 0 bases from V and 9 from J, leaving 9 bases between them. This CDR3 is CAWSVSTGSPLHF. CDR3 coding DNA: TGTGCCTGGAGTGTGTCGACGGGTTCACCCCTCCACTTT.

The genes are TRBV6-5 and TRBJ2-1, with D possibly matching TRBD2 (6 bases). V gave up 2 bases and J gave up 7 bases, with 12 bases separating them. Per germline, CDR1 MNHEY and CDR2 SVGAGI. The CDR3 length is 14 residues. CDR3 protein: CASSYGGLANEQFF. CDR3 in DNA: TGTGCCAGCAGTTACGGGGGACTGGCTAATGAGCAGTTCTTC.